These 24 T cell receptor beta chains were all obtained from the same sample, sequenced in a study of blood T cell repertoires in COVID-19. Here immunoSEQ multiplex PCR was the method, and the copy in TCRdb shows in-frame clones only, minus some. Of about 240,000 clones in the sample, around four fifths were seen once. Sequenced input: peripheral blood. The source is a woman aged 55-70 years with active or convalescent COVID-19.

This chain links TRBV5-5 with TRBJ1-5; possibly TRBD1 for D (5 bases). Germline V lookup: CDR1 SGHKS, CDR2 YYEKEE (reference sequence). The CDR3 is 13 residues long. The V and J ends lost 0 bases and 10 bases respectively, with 11 bases between them. The DNA for the CDR3 is TGTGCCAGCAGCTTGGGTGCCGACAGCCCCCAGCATTTT. This translates into CASSLGADSPQHF.

This clone came up a few times. The chain is built from TRBV20-1 and TRBJ2-1; 8 positions agree with TRBD1. CDR1 DFQATT and CDR2 SNEGSKA come from the germline V gene (reference sequence). V lost 3 bases, J lost 3 bases, and 4 bases stayed unmatched. The CDR3 extends over 14 amino acids. The CDR3 DNA reads as TGCAGTGCTAGTAGACAGGGGTACTACAATGAGCAGTTCTTC. This translates into CSASRQGYYNEQFF.

V is TRBV5-1 and J is TRBJ2-2, with 7 bases aligning to TRBD1. The CDR3 covers 18 residues. The germline V gene has CDR1 SGHRS and CDR2 YFSETQ. J lost 3 bases, V lost 5 bases, and 16 bases had no gene match. CDR3 coding DNA: TGCGCCAGCAGTTTCCAGAGCGACAGGGTGAGGCACACCGGGGAGCTGTTTTTT. Amino acids: CASSFQSDRVRHTGELFF.

This clone has just a few counts. The V and J genes are TRBV6-5 and TRBJ1-3, with TRBD1 as a possible D gene (5 bases). Trimming removed 8 bases at V and 4 bases at J, with 12 bases between. The CDR3 is 13 amino acids. Germline values: CDR1 MNHEY, CDR2 SVGAGI. The CDR3 sequence: CASLGGAGNTIYF. CDR3 sequence (DNA): TGTGCCAGCTTGGGGGGAGCAGGAAACACCATATATTTT.

The V and J genes are TRBV19 and TRBJ2-1; D possibly corresponds to TRBD2 (6 bases). Deletions cut 5 bases from V and 3 bases from J, with 20 bases between. This CDR3 is 17 amino acids long. The V gene's germline CDR1 is LNHDA and CDR2 SQIVND (reference sequence). CDR3 DNA: TGTGCCAGTAGTCGCATCGGTGGCGGGGCGAACTACAATGAGCAGTTCTTC. This translates into CASSRIGGGANYNEQFF. Complete variable domain (other parts from reference TRBV19 and TRBJ2-1): DGGITQSPKYLFRKEGQNVTLSCEQNLNHDAMYWYRQDPGQGLRLIYYSQIVNDFQKGDIAEGYSVSREKKESFPLTVTSAQKNPTAFYLCASSRIGGGANYNEQFFGPGTRLTVL.

The chain carries TRBV6-6 and TRBJ2-1; 8 bases align to TRBD2. The trim removed 6 bases at V and 9 bases at J, leaving 13 bases unmatched. The CDR3 totals 15 residues. Per germline, CDR1 MNHNY and CDR2 SVGAGI (reference sequence). The CDR3 reads CASSFRGLDGGEQFF. The DNA of the CDR3 is TGTGCCAGCAGCTTTCGGGGACTAGACGGCGGTGAGCAGTTCTTC.

This chain joins TRBV3-1 (or the pseudogene TRBV3-2) and TRBJ2-3; 7 bases map to TRBD1. V shed 0 bases, J shed 2 bases, and the junction held 5 bases outside the gene matches. Germline CDR1 LGHDT, CDR2 YNNKEL (reference sequence). This CDR3 is 16 amino acids long. CDR3 nucleotide sequence: TGTGCCAGCAGCCAAGATCTACAGGGGACCACAGATACGCAGTATTTT. Protein sequence: CASSQDLQGTTDTQYF.

The rearrangement joins TRBV19 to TRBJ1-2, with D possibly matching TRBD1 (5 bases). The CDR3 consists of 13 residues. V lost 5 bases and J lost 6, with 13 bases in between. CDR1 is LNHDA, CDR2 SQIVND, per germline (reference sequence). The CDR3 DNA sequence: TGTGCCAGTAGTTACAGGAATGGAAATGGCTACACCTTC. Protein sequence: CASSYRNGNGYTF.

The rearrangement joins TRBV5-1 to TRBJ2-3; 14 positions match TRBD2. The CDR3 runs to 18 residues. With V trimmed by 0 bases and J by 4 bases, 7 bases remained unmatched. CDR1 is SGHRS and CDR2 is YFSETQ in the germline V gene. CDR3: CASSLAIRLAGGADTQYF. CDR3 sequence (DNA): TGCGCCAGCAGCTTGGCGATCCGACTAGCGGGAGGGGCAGATACGCAGTATTTT. The full variable domain, in which reference TRBV5-1 and TRBJ2-3 provide the parts outside the CDR3, is KAGVTQTPRYLIKTRGQQVTLSCSPISGHRSVSWYQQTPGQGLQFLFEYFSETQRNKGNFPGRFSGRQFSNSRSEMNVSTLELGDSALYLCASSLAIRLAGGADTQYFGPGTRLTVL.

This rearrangement joins TRBV6-6 to TRBJ2-1, with 7 positions matching TRBD2. Germline CDR1 and CDR2: MNHNY and SVGAGI (reference sequence). This CDR3 comprises 16 residues. Losses at the gene ends were 5 bases for V and 4 bases for J; bases not matched to a gene: 11. CDR3 DNA: TGTGCCAGCAGTCGCCGCTACTCGGGGGGATACAATGAGCAGTTCTTC. Residues: CASSRRYSGGYNEQFF.

V and J are TRBV18 and TRBJ2-5; 9 bases map to TRBD2. Germline V gene lookup returns CDR1 KGHSH and CDR2 LQKENI. The CDR3 has 16 residues. The V segment lost 3 bases and the J segment 4 bases; nucleotides outside the gene matches: 9. The CDR3 reads CASSPPAGGRGETQYF. In DNA, the CDR3 is TGTGCCAGCTCACCCCCGGCGGGGGGGCGGGGAGAGACCCAGTACTTC.

The rearrangement links TRBV19 to TRBJ2-1, with 8 bases identical to TRBD1. CDR3 length: 16 residues. Germline CDR1 LNHDA, CDR2 SQIVND (reference sequence). V shed 3 bases, J shed 2 bases, and the junction held 6 bases outside the gene matches. The CDR3 is CASSIQGAGAYNEQFF. The CDR3 bases are TGTGCCAGTAGTATTCAGGGGGCAGGGGCCTACAATGAGCAGTTCTTC.

The chain couples TRBV29-1 to TRBJ1-1; no definite D call. Germline V gene sequence: CDR1 SQVTM, CDR2 ANQGSEA. Trimming took off 7 bases at V and 0 bases at J, with 9 bases between the two ends. CDR3 length: 12 residues. This CDR3 is CSAEGVNTEAFF. CDR3 DNA sequence: TGCAGCGCCGAGGGAGTGAACACTGAAGCTTTCTTT.

A remark on this clone: No DNA is shown, since the ends of the CDR3 on it are uncertain; the CDR3 is the one TCRdb lists. This sequence joins TRBV27 and TRBJ2-5; TRBD1 is the table's D call and was not checked against the DNA. The CDR3 adds up to 16 amino acids, both ends counted. Germline V gives CDR1 MNHEY, CDR2 SMNVEV (reference sequence). The CDR3 loop is CASSSGQGGWQETQYF.

The rearrangement uses TRBV11-2 and TRBJ1-1; D call uncertain. The CDR3 loop spans 15 amino acids. Germline CDR1 and CDR2: SGHAT and FQNNGV. The V gene lost 1 base and the J gene lost 4 bases, with 13 bases spanning the gap. CDR3 protein: CASSLGLVRGTEAFF. The DNA of the CDR3 is TGTGCCAGCAGCTTAGGACTGGTAAGAGGCACTGAAGCTTTCTTT.

J is TRBJ1-2 and V is TRBV24-1; D might be TRBD1 (6 bases). V lost 4 bases, J lost 6 bases, and 11 bases lay in between. The length of the CDR3 is 13 residues. Looked up from germline, CDR1 is KGHDR and CDR2 is SFDVKD. The DNA for the CDR3 is TGTGCCACCAGTGAACCAGGGGTGGATGGCTACACCTTC. Encoded protein: CATSEPGVDGYTF.

This chain connects TRBV23-1 to TRBJ2-2; D gene ambiguous. TRBV23-1 is given ORF status, its function remaining uncertain. The length of the CDR3 is 14 residues. V lost 7 bases and J 2 bases, leaving 11 bases between the germline ends. CDR3 in DNA: TGCGCCAGCAAAGAGGTCCCAAACACCGGGGAGCTGTTTTTT. Translating gives CASKEVPNTGELFF.

Comments on this clone: This same CDR3 is encoded by further DNA sequences in the sample. The chain uses TRBV5-1 and TRBJ2-1; 9 bases agree with TRBD1. This CDR3 comprises 15 residues. The germline V gene has CDR1 SGHRS and CDR2 YFSETQ. V lost 4 bases to trimming and J lost 4 bases; unmatched junction nucleotides: 6. The CDR3 region has the DNA TGCGCCAGCAGCCTCGGACAGGGGAAGTACAATGAGCAGTTCTTC. This gives the protein CASSLGQGKYNEQFF.

The chain carries TRBV29-1 and TRBJ2-1; D is perhaps TRBD2 (5 bases). The CDR3 contains 12 residues. CDR1 is SQVTM, CDR2 ANQGSEA, per germline. Trimming shortened V by 4 bases and J by 6 bases, and 10 bases separated the two germline ends. CDR3: CSVVPGGNEQFF. The CDR3 DNA reads TGCAGCGTTGTTCCTGGAGGCAATGAGCAGTTCTTC.

The V gene is TRBV19, the J gene TRBJ2-6; the D is unclear. Germline lookup yields CDR1 LNHDA and CDR2 SQIVND (reference sequence). Trimming pared 6 bases from V and 2 bases from J, leaving 14 bases between. This CDR3 has 16 amino acids. CDR3 sequence (DNA): TGTGCCAGTAGCCCTTTAGTCCCTCCTGGGGCCAACGTCCTGACTTTC. As protein: CASSPLVPPGANVLTF.

The chain joins TRBV4-1 to TRBJ2-5; tentatively, D is TRBD2 (6 bases). Trimming pared 2 bases from V and 1 base from J, leaving 8 bases between. This CDR3 spans 14 amino acids. CDR1 is MGHRA and CDR2 is YSYEKL in the germline V gene. In DNA, the CDR3 is TGCGCCAGCAGCCAAATAGCGGTCCAAGAGACCCAGTACTTC. Encoded protein: CASSQIAVQETQYF.

This chain links TRBV7-6 with TRBJ2-3; 10 positions agree with TRBD1. CDR1 is SGHVS, CDR2 FNYEAQ, per germline. The length of the CDR3 is 15 residues. V gave up 2 bases and J gave up 3 bases; unmatched junction bases: 2. DNA of the CDR3: TGTGCCAGCAGCTTAAGGGGACAGGGGACAGATACGCAGTATTTT. As protein: CASSLRGQGTDTQYF.

The chain carries TRBV7-9 and TRBJ2-7; TRBD1 agrees at 8 bases. Trimming removed 5 bases from V and 0 bases from J; junction bases left unmatched: 9. CDR3 length: 16 residues. Germline V CDR1 and CDR2: SEHNR, FQNEAQ (reference sequence). DNA of the CDR3: TGTGCCAGCAGCAACCAAGACAGGGGTCCCTCCTACGAGCAGTACTTC. Its protein product is CASSNQDRGPSYEQYF.

The gene calls are TRBV30 and TRBJ2-3; 10 bases match TRBD1. This CDR3 has 16 residues. Trimming at V came to 4 bases and at J to 1 base, leaving 8 bases not matched to a gene. Germline CDR1 is GTSNPN and CDR2 is SVGIG (reference sequence). The CDR3 DNA sequence: TGTGCCTGGATTCCGATCGGACAGGGGGGCACAGATACGCAGTATTTT. Its translation is CAWIPIGQGGTDTQYF.